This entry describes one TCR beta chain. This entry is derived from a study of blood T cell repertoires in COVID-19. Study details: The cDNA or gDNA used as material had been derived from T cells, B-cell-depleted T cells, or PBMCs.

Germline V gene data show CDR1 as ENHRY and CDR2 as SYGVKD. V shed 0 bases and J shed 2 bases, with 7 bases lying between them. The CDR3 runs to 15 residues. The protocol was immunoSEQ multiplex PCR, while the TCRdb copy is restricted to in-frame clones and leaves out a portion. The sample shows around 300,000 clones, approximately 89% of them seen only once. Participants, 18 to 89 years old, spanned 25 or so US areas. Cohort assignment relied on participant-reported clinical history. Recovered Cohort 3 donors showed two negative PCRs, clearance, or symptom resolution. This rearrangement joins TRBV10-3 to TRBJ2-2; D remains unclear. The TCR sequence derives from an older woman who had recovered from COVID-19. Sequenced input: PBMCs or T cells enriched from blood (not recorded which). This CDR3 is CAISESGVNTGELFF. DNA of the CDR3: TGTGCCATCAGTGAGTCCGGAGTTAACACCGGGGAGCTGTTTTTT.